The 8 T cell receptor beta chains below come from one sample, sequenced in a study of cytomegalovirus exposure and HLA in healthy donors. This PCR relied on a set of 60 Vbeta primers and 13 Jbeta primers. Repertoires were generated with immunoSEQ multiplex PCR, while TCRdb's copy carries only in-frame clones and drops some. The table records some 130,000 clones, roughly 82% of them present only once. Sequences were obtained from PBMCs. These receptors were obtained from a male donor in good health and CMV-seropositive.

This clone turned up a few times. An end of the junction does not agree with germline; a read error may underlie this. The CDR3 spells CASSLGGSGSRLAKNSQYF. Written as DNA, the CDR3 is TGTGCCAGCAGCTTAGGGGGTAGCGGATCTAGACTAGCCAAAAACAGTCAGTACTTC. The J gene is TRBJ2-4, the V gene TRBV7-2, with 7 positions matching TRBD2. The CDR3 length is 19 residues. CDR1 and CDR2 from the germline V gene are SGHTA and FQGNSA.

The CDR3 protein is CASRPAGTSVTYEQFF. The CDR3 DNA reads as TGTGCCAGCAGACCGGCCGGGACTAGCGTTACATATGAGCAGTTCTTC. The chain recombines TRBV11-2 with TRBJ2-1; TRBD2 agrees at 10 bases. Trimming took 6 bases from V and 8 from J; bases not matched to a gene: 13. This CDR3 comprises 16 residues. In germline, CDR1 is SGHAT, CDR2 FQNNGV.

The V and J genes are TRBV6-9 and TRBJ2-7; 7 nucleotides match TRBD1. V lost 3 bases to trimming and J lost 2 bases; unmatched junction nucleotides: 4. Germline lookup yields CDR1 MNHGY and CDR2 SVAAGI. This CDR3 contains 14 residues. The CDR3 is CASSYRTGPYEQYF. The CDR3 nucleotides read TGTGCCAGCAGTTACCGGACAGGACCCTACGAGCAGTACTTC.

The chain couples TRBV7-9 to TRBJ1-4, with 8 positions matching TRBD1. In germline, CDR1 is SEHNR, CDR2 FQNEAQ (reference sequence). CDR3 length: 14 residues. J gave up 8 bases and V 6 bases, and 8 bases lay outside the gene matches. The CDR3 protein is CASSRQGTGEKLFF. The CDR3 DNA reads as TGTGCCAGCAGTAGACAGGGGACGGGAGAAAAACTGTTTTTT.

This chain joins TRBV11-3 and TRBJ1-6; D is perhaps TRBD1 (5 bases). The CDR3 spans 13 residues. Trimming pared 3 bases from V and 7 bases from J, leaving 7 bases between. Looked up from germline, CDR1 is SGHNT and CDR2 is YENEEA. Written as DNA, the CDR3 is TGTGCCAGCAGCTTGGGGCAAAATTCACCCCTCCACTTT. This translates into CASSLGQNSPLHF. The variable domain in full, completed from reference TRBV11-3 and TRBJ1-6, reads EAGVVQSPRYKIIEKKQPVAFWCNPISGHNTLYWYLQNLGQGPELLIRYENEEAVDDSQLPKDRFSAERLKGVDSTLKIQPAELGDSAVYLCASSLGQNSPLHFGNGTRLTVT.

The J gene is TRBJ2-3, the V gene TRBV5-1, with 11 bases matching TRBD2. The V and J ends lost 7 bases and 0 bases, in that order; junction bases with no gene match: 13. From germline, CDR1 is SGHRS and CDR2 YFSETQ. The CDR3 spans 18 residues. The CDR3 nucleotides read TGCGCCAGCGGCAAGAGTAGCGGGGGGGGGATTAGCACAGATACGCAGTATTTT. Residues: CASGKSSGGGISTDTQYF.

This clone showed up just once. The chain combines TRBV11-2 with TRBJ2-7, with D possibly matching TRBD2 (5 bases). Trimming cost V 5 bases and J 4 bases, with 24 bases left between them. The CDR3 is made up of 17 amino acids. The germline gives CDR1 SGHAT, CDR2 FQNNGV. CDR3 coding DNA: TGTGCCAGCAGCCCCTCCACGGAGGCGGTGCTCTGGTACGAGCAGTACTTC. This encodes CASSPSTEAVLWYEQYF.

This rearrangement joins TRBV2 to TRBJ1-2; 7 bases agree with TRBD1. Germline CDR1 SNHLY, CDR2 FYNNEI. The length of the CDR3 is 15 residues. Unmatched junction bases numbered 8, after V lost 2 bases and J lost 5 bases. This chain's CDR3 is CASSEPGTVAYGYTF. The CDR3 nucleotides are TGTGCCAGCAGTGAACCCGGGACAGTGGCGTATGGCTACACCTTC.